The present entry profiles one T cell receptor beta chain with its context. Its antigen remains undetermined. Within one base of it there is no much larger clone, and no base qualities were kept. These data are taken from a study of blood T cells in healthy people across ages (dated by TCRdb to the mid-2010s). In terms of the full investigation: In model experiments, roughly one uniquely barcoded TCR beta cDNA molecule per two T cells was captured by template switching. Using deep sequencing normalized with unique cDNA molecular identifiers, the study measured how TCR beta repertoire diversity changes with age. Donors were grouped into four age groups: young (average 16 years), middle-aged (39), aged (around 66) and long-lived (less than 85). To avoid experimental bias, donors of different ages were distributed randomly across sequencing lanes. For two donors (one aged 18 to 29 and one aged 80 or older), the study analyzed two additional independent replicas of 1 million unique cDNA reads from the same blood draw.

Systemically healthy Caucasian individuals from Russia, 35 to 40 in total and aged about 6 to 95 years, were included as donors. Each donor gave 8 to 10 milliliters of peripheral blood, drawn into EDTA-treated Vacutainer tubes. Ficoll-Paque density-gradient centrifugation was used to isolate PBMCs, with at least 7 million obtained per sample. Trizol reagent was used to extract total RNA from the PBMCs, yielding at least 6 micrograms per sample. The percentages of naive CD45RAhigh/CD27high T cells were determined by flow cytometry on a PBMC aliquot from every donor. Library prep was done by 5' RACE. The run used an Illumina HiSeq 2500. A second PCR of roughly 7 to 11 cycles was performed with a sample-barcoded 5' primer and a J-beta primer mix. A unique molecular identifier was introduced onto each TCR beta cDNA molecule by a template-switch 5' adaptor carrying 12 random nucleotides. Each sample yielded at least 3 million CDR3-containing paired-end reads. All of the RNA was converted into first-strand cDNA using the Mint cDNA synthesis kit, with a TRBC-specific oligonucleotide serving as the primer. Following uracil-DNA glycosylase treatment, all cDNA underwent a first 18-cycle PCR with the universal primers M1SS and BC2_uni_R. Per the original workflow: For normalization, 1 million high-quality reads were randomly selected from each sample, with every read carrying a distinct molecular identifier. Reads sharing molecular identifiers were discarded rather than binned into consensus sequences. MiTCR, with a Q25 quality threshold and the strictest error-elimination algorithm, was used for CDR3 identification, clonotype clustering and error correction. A nonparametric unseen species model with Euler transformation was used to estimate lower-bound total TCR beta diversity. TCRdb took the public reads, trimmed them with fastp at Q25, ran MiXCR for clone calling and kept in-frame beta chains. When rows share a CDR3 protein, they turn into one entry using the most common DNA and genes. The V and J calls and clone size are TCRdb's, not the authors'. For this sample there are approximately 900,000 distinct CDR3 sequences; roughly 48% appear just once. Of the sample, about an eighth falls within the top ten clones.

Broad study findings and their caveats: Compared with the aged group, the long-lived group had more naive CD4+ T cells, fewer expanded clones and increased TCR diversity, a pattern suggesting age selection. Observed TCR beta diversity correlated strongly with the percentage of naive T cells measured by flow cytometry. Observed TCR beta diversity per million T cells fell roughly linearly with age, and a significant reduction was already apparent by age around 40. Because profiling used bulk unsorted PBMCs, naive and antigen-experienced compartments could not be compared conclusively. Total diversity estimates from one million sequenced T cells were considered lower bounds and underestimates. Because the CMV infection status of the donors was unknown, age-related changes in expanded clonotypes may potentially have been confounded.

V and J are truncated by 0 bases and 10 bases respectively, leaving an intervening sequence of 18 bases. The germline V gene (reference sequence) provides CDR1 DFQATT and CDR2 SNEGSKA. The CDR3 starts with the cysteine, ends with the phenylalanine, and has 15 residues. Kept here is only the CDR3 DNA, which spans 45 bases and is read in frame from base 1. Sequences were obtained from blood. The chain employs TRBV20-1 and TRBJ1-4, with an unclear D gene assignment. The receptor comes from a man aged 30 to 39 in good health. The DNA sequence is given as TGCAGTGCTAGAGATTACCAGAGCCTGGGTGGAAAACTGTTTTTT. Translated, it gives CSARDYQSLGGKLFF.